Below are 29 T cell receptor beta chains sequenced from a single sample in a study of naive and memory T cell subsets. The library had UMIs added by 3' ligation of an oligonucleotide to TCR cDNA. Four PCR rounds used nested alpha and beta constant region primers plus the SP2 primer. TCRdb independently ran MiXCR on the 5' RACE reads; one entry per CDR3 protein. The profile shows 55,000 to 65,000 distinct CDR3 sequences, 8% to 9% of them singletons. Receptors were obtained from a female donor in good health.

The rearrangement uses TRBV7-2 and TRBJ2-3, with 7 bases that match TRBD2. J gave up 1 base and V 7 bases, and 5 bases lay outside the gene matches. The CDR3 loop spans 14 amino acids. CDR1 SGHTA and CDR2 FQGNSA come from the germline V gene. The CDR3 loop is CASMLAAGTDTQYF. CDR3 DNA sequence: TGTGCCAGCATGCTAGCGGCCGGCACAGATACGCAGTATTTT.

This clonotype has just a few counts. The chain has TRBV18 and TRBJ1-2; D might be TRBD1 (5 bases). Germline V gene sequence: CDR1 KGHSH, CDR2 LQKENI. Deletions cut 3 bases from V and 0 bases from J, with 11 bases between. The CDR3 length is 15 residues. CDR3 amino acids: CASSPQGISNYGYTF. In DNA, the CDR3 is TGTGCCAGCTCACCCCAGGGAATCTCTAACTATGGCTACACCTTC.

There are a few counts of this clonotype. The chain couples TRBV12-3 or TRBV12-4 to TRBJ2-5, with D possibly matching TRBD2 (7 bases). The CDR3 totals 15 residues. V lost 2 bases to trimming and J lost 3 bases, with 13 bases between them. Written as DNA, the CDR3 is TGTGCCAGCAGTTTACGAGGGGGGGGTAAAGAGACCCAGTACTTC. Encoded protein: CASSLRGGGKETQYF.

At least ten counts were recorded for this clonotype. V usage is TRBV29-1 and J usage is TRBJ1-1; perhaps TRBD1 as D (5 bases). Germline CDR1 reads SQVTM; CDR2 reads ANQGSEA. Between the trimmed V and J ends, which lost 6 bases and 1 base, there was a span of 12 bases. The CDR3 loop spans 13 amino acids. The CDR3 DNA reads as TGCAGCGTCGGGACCCCCCGGAACACTGAAGCTTTCTTT. Its translation: CSVGTPRNTEAFF.

This clonotype was observed at least ten times. The chain uses TRBV7-2 and TRBJ2-3; D gene ambiguous. V was clipped by 1 base and J by 3 bases, with 11 bases between them. The CDR3 spans 15 residues. Per the germline V gene, CDR1 is SGHTA and CDR2 is FQGNSA. The CDR3 sequence: CASSLDLMGTDTQYF. The CDR3 DNA reads TGTGCCAGCAGCTTAGATCTGATGGGTACAGATACGCAGTATTTT.

The rearrangement uses TRBV7-8 and TRBJ2-5; no clear D gene. The CDR3 covers 12 residues. Germline CDR1 and CDR2: SGHVS and FQNEAQ. The germline V and J ends were trimmed by 1 base and 3 bases, with 3 bases remaining between them. The CDR3 region is CASSLGEETQYF. The CDR3 DNA reads TGTGCCAGCAGCTTAGGGGAAGAGACCCAGTACTTC. Full variable domain (remainder filled in from reference TRBV7-8 and TRBJ2-5): GAGVSQSPRYKVAKRGQDVALRCDPISGHVSLFWYQQALGQGPEFLTYFQNEAQLDKSGLPSDRFFAERPEGSVSTLKIQRTQQEDSAVYLCASSLGEETQYFGPGTRLLVL.

DNA of the CDR3: TGTGCCAGCAGTTCAGCTCGACAAGTCTATGGCTACACCTTC. Translated, it gives CASSSARQVYGYTF. V usage is TRBV27 and J usage is TRBJ1-2; D unclear. V was pared by 4 bases and J by 4 bases, with 13 bases between. Germline values: CDR1 MNHEY, CDR2 SMNVEV (reference sequence). The CDR3 length is 14 residues.

This clonotype has ten or more counts. The chain links TRBV29-1 to TRBJ2-2; no reliable D call. The CDR3 spans 13 residues. Trimming stripped 4 bases from V and 1 base from J, with 7 bases between. Germline lookup yields CDR1 SQVTM and CDR2 ANQGSEA. CDR3 bases: TGCAGCGTTGGGTCGCAGAACACCGGGGAGCTGTTTTTT. This encodes CSVGSQNTGELFF.

This clonotype has a count of ten or more. The chain uses TRBV12-3 or TRBV12-4 and TRBJ2-1, with D possibly being TRBD1 (6 bases). The V gene lost 5 bases and the J gene lost 0 bases, with 11 bases spanning the gap. The CDR3 has 15 residues. CDR3 nucleotide sequence: TGTGCCAGCAGTCCGGACAGTATCTCCTACAATGAGCAGTTCTTC. Amino acid sequence: CASSPDSISYNEQFF.

A few counts support this clonotype. The chain joins TRBV6-5 to TRBJ2-2, with 13 bases that match TRBD2. The J segment lost 4 bases and the V segment lost 4 bases, leaving 12 bases of the junction unmatched. The CDR3 loop spans 19 amino acids. Per the germline V gene, CDR1 is MNHEY and CDR2 is SVGAGI. CDR3: CASSSLGLAGILGTGELFF. The DNA for the CDR3 is TGTGCCAGCAGTTCCCTGGGACTAGCGGGAATTCTGGGCACCGGGGAGCTGTTTTTT.

This clonotype has a count of ten or more. CDR3 DNA sequence: TGCGCCAGCAGCTCGACAGGGCAGAACACCATATATTTT. Residues: CASSSTGQNTIYF. The chain employs TRBV5-1 and TRBJ1-3; 7 nucleotides match TRBD1. The CDR3 extends over 13 amino acids. Germline V gene lookup returns CDR1 SGHRS and CDR2 YFSETQ. Trimming took 3 bases from V and 7 from J; bases not matched to a gene: 4.

The genes are TRBV24-1 and TRBJ2-5; 9 nucleotides agree with TRBD2. The V gene end was trimmed by 3 bases and the J gene end by 3 bases; junction bases not matched to a gene: 4. The germline V gene has CDR1 KGHDR and CDR2 SFDVKD. The CDR3 is 15 amino acids. The CDR3 protein is CATSDASGAEETQYF. The CDR3 region has the DNA TGTGCCACCAGTGATGCTAGCGGGGCGGAAGAGACCCAGTACTTC.

J is TRBJ2-5 and V is TRBV29-1; 9 positions agree with TRBD2. CDR3 length: 14 residues. The germline CDR1 and CDR2 sequences are SQVTM and ANQGSEA. Trimming at V came to 4 bases and at J to 5 bases, leaving 8 bases not matched to a gene. CDR3 in DNA: TGCAGCGTTGCGGTAGCGGGAGAGGAGGAGACCCAGTACTTC. It is translated as CSVAVAGEEETQYF.

V gene TRBV2 combines with J gene TRBJ2-7, with D perhaps TRBD1 (5 bases). V shed 1 base and J shed 6 bases, with 16 bases lying between them. Germline lookup yields CDR1 SNHLY and CDR2 FYNNEI. The CDR3 is 15 residues long. The CDR3 is CASSEVSAGLGEQYF. Written as DNA, the CDR3 is TGTGCCAGCAGTGAAGTCAGCGCAGGGCTGGGCGAGCAGTACTTC.

The sample holds many counts of this clonotype. The chain couples TRBV6-2 or TRBV6-3 to TRBJ2-2, with 8 bases identical to TRBD2. In germline, CDR1 is MNHEY, CDR2 SVGEGT. Trimming at V came to 7 bases and at J to 6 bases, leaving 7 bases not matched to a gene. This CDR3 has 14 residues. This CDR3 reads CASKPGGYAGELFF. CDR3 in DNA: TGTGCCAGCAAACCGGGGGGGTACGCCGGGGAGCTGTTTTTT.

V and J are TRBV20-1 and TRBJ1-1, with D unclear. The CDR3 totals 11 residues. Between the trimmed V and J ends, which lost 4 bases and 5 bases, there was a span of 8 bases. The germline V gene encodes CDR1 DFQATT and CDR2 SNEGSKA (reference sequence). CDR3 sequence (DNA): TGCAGTGCTACCCCCCGGACTGAAGCTTTCTTT. Protein product: CSATPRTEAFF.

The chain carries TRBV30 and TRBJ2-7; 7 positions match TRBD2. CDR3 length: 15 residues. Germline-derived CDR1 and CDR2 are GTSNPN and SVGIG (reference sequence). V lost 2 bases, J lost 2 bases, and 9 bases stayed unmatched. The CDR3 DNA reads as TGTGCCTGGAGTCCCGGGGGACTACTTCCCTACGAGCAGTACTTC. It is translated as CAWSPGGLLPYEQYF.

The V call is TRBV3-1, the J call TRBJ2-1, with TRBD2 matching 8 bases. Trimming at V came to 5 bases and at J to 0 bases, leaving 3 bases not matched to a gene. Germline V CDR1 and CDR2: LGHDT, YNNKEL (reference sequence). The CDR3 has 15 residues. DNA of the CDR3: TGTGCCAGCAGCATAGCGGGGTCCTCCTACAATGAGCAGTTCTTC. This translates into CASSIAGSSYNEQFF.

This clonotype occurred a few times. The V call is TRBV5-6, the J call TRBJ1-5; a weak D match, TRBD1 (6 bases). Germline loops: CDR1 SGHDT, CDR2 YYEEEE. V lost 2 bases and J 3 bases, leaving 21 bases between the germline ends. The CDR3 has 18 amino acids. The CDR3 is CASSFRGPSQEPNQPQHF. DNA for the CDR3: TGTGCCAGCAGCTTTCGGGGGCCGTCGCAGGAGCCCAATCAGCCCCAGCATTTT.

The chain links TRBV29-1 to TRBJ2-1; a possible D gene is TRBD1 (6 bases). Germline-derived CDR1 and CDR2 are SQVTM and ANQGSEA. The V gene lost 3 bases and the J gene lost 5 bases, with 11 bases spanning the gap. The CDR3 consists of 13 residues. CDR3 region: CSVDRGNNNEQFF. The CDR3, as DNA: TGCAGCGTTGACAGGGGTAATAACAATGAGCAGTTCTTC.

The table lists this clonotype with many counts. The chain is built from TRBV20-1 and TRBJ2-7; TRBD2 might be the D (7 bases). Per the germline V gene, CDR1 is DFQATT and CDR2 is SNEGSKA (reference sequence). This CDR3 has 12 residues. V was clipped by 1 base and J by 6 bases, with 10 bases between them. The CDR3 reads CSARVGGREQYF. CDR3 coding DNA: TGCAGTGCTAGAGTGGGGGGGCGCGAGCAGTACTTC.

The J gene is TRBJ1-5, the V gene TRBV6-6; 8 nucleotides line up with TRBD1. The CDR3 loop spans 13 amino acids. The V gene's germline CDR1 is MNHNY and CDR2 SVGAGI (reference sequence). The V gene end was trimmed by 10 bases and the J gene end by 7 bases; junction bases not matched to a gene: 9. Here the CDR3 reads CATSPGGGQPQHF. For the CDR3, the DNA is TGTGCCACTAGCCCAGGGGGCGGGCAGCCCCAGCATTTT.

In its sample, this clonotype was seen a few times. This sequence joins TRBV4-1 and TRBJ1-1; D unresolved. With 1 base removed from V and 5 bases from J, the gap between germline ends came to 11 bases. Germline loops: CDR1 MGHRA, CDR2 YSYEKL. This CDR3 contains 14 residues. The CDR3 is CASSQGWSGTEAFF. The CDR3 coding sequence is TGCGCCAGCAGCCAAGGATGGAGTGGGACTGAAGCTTTCTTT.

This clonotype has more than one count but fewer than ten. This chain connects TRBV10-3 to TRBJ1-2; D perhaps matches TRBD1 (5 bases). Deletions cut 3 bases from V and 10 bases from J, with 12 bases between. The CDR3 totals 12 residues. CDR1 is ENHRY, CDR2 SYGVKD, per germline. The CDR3 nucleotides are TGTGCCATCAGTGACCAGGACATTTACTACACCTTC. Residues: CAISDQDIYYTF.

This clonotype was found a few times. J is TRBJ2-1 and V is TRBV2, with 7 bases fitting TRBD1. The CDR3 is made up of 15 amino acids. The V segment lost 7 bases and the J segment 3 bases; nucleotides outside the gene matches: 9. The germline V gene encodes CDR1 SNHLY and CDR2 FYNNEI. DNA for the CDR3: TGTGCCAGCACCCCCCCGGGACAGTACTACAATGAGCAGTTCTTC. It translates to CASTPPGQYYNEQFF.

This clonotype showed up just a few times. This chain connects TRBV3-1 to TRBJ1-1; D perhaps matches TRBD1 (5 bases). The germline V gene encodes CDR1 LGHDT and CDR2 YNNKEL (reference sequence). Trimming shortened V by 3 bases and J by 6 bases, and 11 bases separated the two germline ends. The CDR3 consists of 13 residues. The CDR3 here is CASSHSDRSEAFF. In DNA form, the CDR3 reads TGTGCCAGCAGCCATTCTGACAGATCTGAAGCTTTCTTT.

This clonotype appeared many times. The J gene is TRBJ1-3, the V gene TRBV9; 7 bases are shared with TRBD1. CDR1 is SGDLS and CDR2 is YYNGEE in the germline V gene. Trimming took 3 bases from V and 5 from J; bases not matched to a gene: 11. The CDR3 has 16 amino acids. For the CDR3, the DNA is TGTGCCAGCAGCGATGGACAGGCCCAGATTCGAAACACCATATATTTT. Its protein is CASSDGQAQIRNTIYF.

The rearrangement links TRBV29-1 to TRBJ2-7, with TRBD2 as a possible D gene (6 bases). The V end lost 8 bases, the J end lost 6 bases, and 23 bases lay between the germline ends. The CDR3 consists of 14 residues. Per germline, CDR1 SQVTM and CDR2 ANQGSEA. The CDR3 DNA is TGCAGCACCTCTAGCGACCTCAAGGCTGGCGAGCAGTACTTC. Its translation: CSTSSDLKAGEQYF.

This clonotype came up many times. The gene calls are TRBV21-1 and TRBJ1-2. TRBV21-1 is given as a pseudogene. The length of the CDR3 is 17 residues. The CDR3 DNA sequence: TGTGCCAGCAGCCCGGACGCGGGGGGCCCTGGGTACTATGGCTACACCTTC. Translating it yields CASSPDAGGPGYYGYTF.